The rows below give T cell receptor beta chains drawn from one sample of a study of regulatory T cells in long-lasting Graves disease. MiXCR, applied by TCRdb to the multiplex PCR reads, yields one record per CDR3 protein. The repertoire holds some 500,000 distinct CDR3 sequences, 16% seen once, with roughly 25% in the top ten. This sample also appeared in a second study, on T cells in Graves' hyperthyroidism and ophthalmopathy.

The sample here was peripheral blood mononuclear cells (PBMCs), taken at new diagnosis, from a patient treated with antithyroid drugs. Every receptor here comes from a woman aged 35-65 years with Graves disease. Each CDR3 is given with its conserved first and last residue. The D gene is left open where the match is weak. Size is stated for part of the rows, as once, few or many counts, or as a class when the clone is expanded.

>TRBV7-9|many|.|TRBJ1-5
TGTGCCAGCAGCCGGGACCACAAACCCCAGCATTTT
CASSRDHKPQHF
>TRBV6-2/TRBV6-3|few|.|TRBJ2-2
TGTGCCAGCAGGCGTCCATTTAACACCGGGGAGCTGTTTTTT
CASRRPFNTGELFF
>TRBV7-8|many|.|TRBJ2-3
TGTGCCAGCAGCTTAGGCAGTGCCACAGATACGCAGTATTTT
CASSLGSATDTQYF
>TRBV7-3|many|.|TRBJ1-1
TGTGCCAGCAGCCAGGGAGGGGCTGAAGCTTTCTTT
CASSQGGAEAFF
>TRBV6-1|few|.|TRBJ2-7
TGTGCCAGCAGTGAGAAACCCCCCTACGAGCAGTACTTC
CASSEKPPYEQYF
>TRBV12-5|few|.|TRBJ2-2
TGTGCTAGTGTGGCGGCTGATAACACCGGGGAGCTGTTTTTT
CASVAADNTGELFF
>TRBV7-8|few|.|TRBJ1-4
TGTGCCAGCAGCTTAGCCGGGGGGGGCCTCAATGAAAAACTGTTTTTT
CASSLAGGGLNEKLFF
>TRBV2|few|TRBD2|TRBJ2-3
TGTGCCAGCAAAAAAGTTAGCGGGGGTACCTCTGGCACAGATACGCAGTATTTT
CASKKVSGGTSGTDTQYF
>TRBV20-1|.|.|TRBJ1-2
TGCAGTGCTAGAGATAGTAGCTCGGCACCCAAGGACTATGGCTACACCTTC
CSARDSSSAPKDYGYTF
>TRBV28|many|.|TRBJ1-5
TGTGCCAGCATGTTGGGGATCGCTCAGCCCCAGCATTTT
CASMLGIAQPQHF
>TRBV6-1|many|TRBD2|TRBJ2-5
TGTGCCAGCAGTGTAGGGGCTGGCGGGGGGGCAGGGGAGACCCAGTACTTC
CASSVGAGGGAGETQYF
>TRBV14|few|.|TRBJ1-2
TGTGCCAGCAGCCAAGCGCGGCTAGGGGCTTTATATGGCTACACCTTC
CASSQARLGALYGYTF
>TRBV2|many|.|TRBJ2-5
TGTGCCAGCAGTCGGACCCAGGCCCCAGAGACCCAGTACTTC
CASSRTQAPETQYF
>TRBV7-2|few|.|TRBJ2-5
TGTGCCAGCAGCTTAGTATCCGGAATCGGAGAGACCCAGTACTTC
CASSLVSGIGETQYF
>TRBV9|.|.|TRBJ2-2
TGTGCCAGCAGCGTAATGGGGACGAACACCGGGGAGCTGTTTTTT
CASSVMGTNTGELFF
>TRBV4-1|few|.|TRBJ1-1
TGCGCCAGCAGGCCAATTGGGGGTAACCCTGAAGCTTTCTTT
CASRPIGGNPEAFF
>TRBV19|many|.|TRBJ1-1
TGTGCCAGTAGTATCTCGAGCTTGGACACTGAAGCTTTCTTT
CASSISSLDTEAFF
>TRBV3-1|many|.|TRBJ1-2
TGTGCCAGCAGCCAAAGCCCCTCCTATGGCTACACCTTC
CASSQSPSYGYTF
>TRBV7-2|many|.|TRBJ1-1
TGTGCCAGCAGCTTAGGGGTTCTGGAAAGCACTGAAGCTTTCTTT
CASSLGVLESTEAFF
>TRBV7-9|many|.|TRBJ1-1
TGTGCCAGCAGCTTAGCGACTTGGGCAAATGAAGCTTTCTTT
CASSLATWANEAFF
>TRBV4-1|.|.|TRBJ1-5
TGCGCCAGCAGCCCTTGGGGGGCAGCCAATCAGCCCCAGCATTTT
CASSPWGAANQPQHF
>TRBV29-1|.|TRBD1|TRBJ1-2
TGCAGCGTAAAACCTACAGGGGGCGATGGCTACACCTTC
CSVKPTGGDGYTF
>TRBV20-1|.|TRBD1|TRBJ1-1
TGCAGTGCTATCCCTCTGACAGGGAGCACTGAAGCTTTCTTT
CSAIPLTGSTEAFF
>TRBV18|few|TRBD2|TRBJ2-5
TGTGCCAGCTCACCAAAGCGGCGGCGGGAGGAGACCCAGTACTTC
CASSPKRRREETQYF
>TRBV10-2|many|.|TRBJ1-5
TGCGCCAGCAAGCAGTCCTATAGCAATCAGCCCCAGCATTTT
CASKQSYSNQPQHF
>TRBV28|many|TRBD1|TRBJ2-7
TGTGCCAGCAGCACGACCGGGACAGGGGTTTACGAGCAGTACTTC
CASSTTGTGVYEQYF
>TRBV5-1|.|.|TRBJ1-2
TGTGCCAGCTACAGTGATACCTATGGCTACACCTTC
CASYSDTYGYTF
>TRBV12-3/TRBV12-4|many|TRBD2|TRBJ2-1
TGTGCCAGCAGTGGGAGGGGAATGAGCTCCTACAATGAGCAGTTCTTC
CASSGRGMSSYNEQFF
>TRBV20-1|.|.|TRBJ1-6
TGCAGTGCTAGAGGTCAGGGAGAGAATTCACCCCTCCACTTT
CSARGQGENSPLHF
>TRBV19|.|.|TRBJ1-1
TGTGCCAGTAGTATCGGCGGATCGAACACTGAAGCTTTCTTT
CASSIGGSNTEAFF
>TRBV12-3/TRBV12-4|few|.|TRBJ1-2
TGTGCCAGCAGCTGGGATTTTGGCTATGGCTACACCTTC
CASSWDFGYGYTF
>TRBV2|many|.|TRBJ2-1
TGTGCCAGCAGAAGGGCAGGGCCCCATGAGCAGTTCTTC
CASRRAGPHEQFF
>TRBV4-1|few|.|TRBJ1-2
TGCGCCAGCAGCCAAGTTGCCAGTGACTATGGCTACACCTTC
CASSQVASDYGYTF
>TRBV12-3/TRBV12-4|many|TRBD1|TRBJ2-2
TGTGCCAGCAGTTTAGGACAGGGAGGGGAGCTGTTTTTT
CASSLGQGGELFF
>TRBV19|many|TRBD1|TRBJ1-2
TGTGCCAGTAGTATGGGGACAGGCTGGAGGAATTATGGCTACACCTTC
CASSMGTGWRNYGYTF
>TRBV2|many|TRBD1|TRBJ2-7
TGTGCCAGCAGTGAGTGGGCAGGGGGTTCCTACGAGCAGTACTTC
CASSEWAGGSYEQYF
>TRBV7-9|few|.|TRBJ2-3
TGTGCCAGCAGCTTAGATGGGCAGTTTCCCACAGATACGCAGTATTTT
CASSLDGQFPTDTQYF
>TRBV2|.|TRBD1|TRBJ2-6
TGTGCCAGCATCAGAACAGGGGGATCTATTTCTGGGGCCAACGTCCTGACTTTC
CASIRTGGSISGANVLTF
>TRBV19|.|.|TRBJ1-5
TGTGCCAGTAGTATGTACAGGTCACCGGGTCAGCCCCAGCATTTT
CASSMYRSPGQPQHF
>TRBV5-1|few|.|TRBJ2-2
TGCGCCAGCAGCTTGGTCCCGGGGTCGAACACCGGGGAGCTGTTTTTT
CASSLVPGSNTGELFF
>TRBV20-1|many|TRBD2|TRBJ2-3
TGCAGTGCTAGACTAGCGGGGGTCACAGATACGCAGTATTTT
CSARLAGVTDTQYF
>TRBV19|.|.|TRBJ1-2
TGTGCCAGTCAGCTACGGGGCGGCTACACCTTC
CASQLRGGYTF
>TRBV18|few|TRBD1|TRBJ1-4
TGTGCCAGCTCACCCACCTCATCCAGACAGGGAAGGGCAGAAAAACTGTTTTTT
CASSPTSSRQGRAEKLFF
>TRBV5-1|many|.|TRBJ1-1
TGCGCCAGCAGCGTGGACAGCCTCGTGAGTGAAGCTTTCTTT
CASSVDSLVSEAFF
>TRBV7-4|many|.|TRBJ2-1
TGTGCCAGCAGATGCGATGAGCAGTTCTTC
CASRCDEQFF
>TRBV9|many|.|TRBJ2-7
TGTGCCAGCAGCGTAGAGGCAGACCGTCCCTACGAGCAGTACTTC
CASSVEADRPYEQYF
>TRBV3-1|many|.|TRBJ2-7
TGTGCCAGCAGCCAAGAGGGGGGTTACGAGCAGTACTTC
CASSQEGGYEQYF
>TRBV12-3/TRBV12-4|many|.|TRBJ2-3
TGTGCCAGCAGTTCTCAGGGATTAGAGACAGATACGCAGTATTTT
CASSSQGLETDTQYF
>TRBV28|.|.|TRBJ2-7
TGTGCCAGCAGCCGATCCTATTTAAACCCTGACGAGTACTTC
CASSRSYLNPDEYF
>TRBV27|many|TRBD2|TRBJ2-3
TGTGCCAGCAGCCCCTATAGCGGGGGGCCAGATACGCAGTATTTT
CASSPYSGGPDTQYF
>TRBV5-1|many|.|TRBJ2-7
TGCGCCAGCAGCTTACGGACAAGCTCCTACGAGCAGTACTTC
CASSLRTSSYEQYF
>TRBV5-1|few|TRBD2|TRBJ2-3
TGCGCCAGCAGCCGGGGACTAGCGGGATTCGTGGATACGCAGTATTTT
CASSRGLAGFVDTQYF
>TRBV7-8|few|TRBD1|TRBJ1-4
TGTGCCAGCAGCTCCCCGGGACAGGATGAAAAACTGTTTTTT
CASSSPGQDEKLFF
>TRBV5-1|many|.|TRBJ2-7
TGCGCCAGCAGCTTGTCTGGGGCGCAAACCTACGAGCAGTACTTC
CASSLSGAQTYEQYF
>TRBV10-3|.|.|TRBJ1-1
TGTGCCATCAGTGAGGGGGGAGGGGACACTGAAGCTTTCTTT
CAISEGGGDTEAFF
>TRBV5-1|many|.|TRBJ1-4
TGTGCCAGCAGTGATGGGAGACATCCTACTAATGAAAAACTGTTTTTT
CASSDGRHPTNEKLFF